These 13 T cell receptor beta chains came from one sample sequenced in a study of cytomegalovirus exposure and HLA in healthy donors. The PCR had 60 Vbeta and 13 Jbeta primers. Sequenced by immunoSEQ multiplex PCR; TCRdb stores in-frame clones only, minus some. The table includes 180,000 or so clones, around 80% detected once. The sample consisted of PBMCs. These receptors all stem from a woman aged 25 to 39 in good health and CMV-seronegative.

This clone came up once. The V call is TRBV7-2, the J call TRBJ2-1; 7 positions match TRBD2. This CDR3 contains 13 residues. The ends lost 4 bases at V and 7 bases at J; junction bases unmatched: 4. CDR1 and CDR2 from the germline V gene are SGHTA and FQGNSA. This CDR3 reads CASSSGGYNEQFF. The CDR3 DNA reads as TGTGCCAGCAGCTCGGGGGGTTATAATGAGCAGTTCTTC.

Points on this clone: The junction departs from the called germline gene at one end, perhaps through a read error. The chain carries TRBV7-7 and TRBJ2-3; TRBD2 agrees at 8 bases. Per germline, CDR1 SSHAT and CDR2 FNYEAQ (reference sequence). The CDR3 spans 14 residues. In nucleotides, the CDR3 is TGTGCTAGCAGCTTTCGGGGGGGGCAAGATACGCAGTATTTT. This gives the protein CASSFRGGQDTQYF.

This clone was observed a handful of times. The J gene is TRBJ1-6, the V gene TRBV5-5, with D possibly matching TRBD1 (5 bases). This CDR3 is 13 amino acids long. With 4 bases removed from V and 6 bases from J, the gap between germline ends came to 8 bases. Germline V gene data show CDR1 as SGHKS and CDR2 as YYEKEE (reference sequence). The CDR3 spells CASSLTVNSPLHF. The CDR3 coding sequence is TGTGCCAGCAGCCTGACAGTTAATTCACCCCTCCACTTT.

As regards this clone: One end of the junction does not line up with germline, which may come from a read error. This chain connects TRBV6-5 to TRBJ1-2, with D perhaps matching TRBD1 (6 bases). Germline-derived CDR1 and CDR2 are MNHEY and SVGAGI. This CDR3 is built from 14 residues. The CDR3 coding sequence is TGTACCAGCAGTTACTCGAACAGGGCTCATGGCTACACCTTC. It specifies CTSSYSNRAHGYTF.

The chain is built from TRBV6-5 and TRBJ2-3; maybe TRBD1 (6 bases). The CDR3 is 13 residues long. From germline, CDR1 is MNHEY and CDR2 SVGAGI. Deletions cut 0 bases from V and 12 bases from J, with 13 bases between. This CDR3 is CASSYSGHLLQYF. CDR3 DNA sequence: TGTGCCAGCAGTTACTCGGGACACCTTTTACAGTATTTT.

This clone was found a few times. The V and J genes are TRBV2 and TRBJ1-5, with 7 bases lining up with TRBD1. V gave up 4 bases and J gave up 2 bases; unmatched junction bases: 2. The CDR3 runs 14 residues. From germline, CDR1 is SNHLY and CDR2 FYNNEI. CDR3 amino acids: CASSVGQGNQPQHF. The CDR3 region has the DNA TGTGCCAGCAGTGTTGGACAGGGCAATCAGCCCCAGCATTTT. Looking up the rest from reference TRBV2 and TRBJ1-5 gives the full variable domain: EPEVTQTPSHQVTQMGQEVILRCVPISNHLYFYWYRQILGQKVEFLVSFYNNEISEKSEIFDDQFSVERPDGSNFTLKIRSTKLEDSAMYFCASSVGQGNQPQHFGDGTRLSIL.

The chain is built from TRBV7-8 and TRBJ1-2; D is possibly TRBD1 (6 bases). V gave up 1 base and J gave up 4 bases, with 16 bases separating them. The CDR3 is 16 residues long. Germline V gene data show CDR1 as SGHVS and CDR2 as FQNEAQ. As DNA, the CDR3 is TGTGCCAGCAGCTTAGTGGTCTCAGGGGTTAGCTATGGCTACACCTTC. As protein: CASSLVVSGVSYGYTF.

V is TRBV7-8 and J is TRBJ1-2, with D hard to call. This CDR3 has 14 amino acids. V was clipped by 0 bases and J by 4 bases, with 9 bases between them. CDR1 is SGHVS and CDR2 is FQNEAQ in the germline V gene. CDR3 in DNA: TGTGCCAGCAGCTTAGCGGACGGGGTCTATGGCTACACCTTC. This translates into CASSLADGVYGYTF.

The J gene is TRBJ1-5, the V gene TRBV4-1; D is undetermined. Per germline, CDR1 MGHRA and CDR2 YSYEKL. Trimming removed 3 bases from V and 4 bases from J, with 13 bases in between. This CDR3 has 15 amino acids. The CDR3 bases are TGCGCCAGCAGCCAGGGAATGGGGAGGAATCAGCCCCAGCATTTT. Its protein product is CASSQGMGRNQPQHF.

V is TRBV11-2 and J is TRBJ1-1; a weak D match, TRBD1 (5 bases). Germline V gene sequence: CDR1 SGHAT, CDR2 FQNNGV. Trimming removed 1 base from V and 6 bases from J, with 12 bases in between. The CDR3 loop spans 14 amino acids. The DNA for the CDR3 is TGTGCCAGCAGCTTAGCCACCCAGGGCTCTGAAGCTTTCTTT. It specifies CASSLATQGSEAFF.

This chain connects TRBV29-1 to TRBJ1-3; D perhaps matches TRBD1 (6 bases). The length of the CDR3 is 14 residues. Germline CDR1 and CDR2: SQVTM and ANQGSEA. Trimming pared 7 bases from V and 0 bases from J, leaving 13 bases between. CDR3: CSAVQGNSGNTIYF. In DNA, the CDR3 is TGCAGCGCCGTACAGGGAAACTCTGGAAACACCATATATTTT.

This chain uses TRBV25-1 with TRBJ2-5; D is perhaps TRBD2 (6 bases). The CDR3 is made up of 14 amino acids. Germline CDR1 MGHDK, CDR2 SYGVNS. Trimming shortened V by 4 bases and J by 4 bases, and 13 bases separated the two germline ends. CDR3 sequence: CASSVAVSGETQYF. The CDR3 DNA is TGTGCCAGCAGTGTAGCGGTTTCTGGAGAGACCCAGTACTTC. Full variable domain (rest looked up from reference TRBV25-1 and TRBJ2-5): EADIYQTPRYLVIGTGKKITLECSQTMGHDKMYWYQQDPGMELHLIHYSYGVNSTEKGDLSSESTVSRIRTEHFPLTLESARPSHTSQYLCASSVAVSGETQYFGPGTRLLVL.

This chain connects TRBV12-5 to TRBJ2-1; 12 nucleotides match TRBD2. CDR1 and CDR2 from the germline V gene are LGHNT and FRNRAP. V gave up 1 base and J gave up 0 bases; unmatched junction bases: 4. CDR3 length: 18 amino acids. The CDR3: CASGLGLAGVSSYNEQFF. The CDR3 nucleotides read TGTGCTAGTGGTTTGGGACTAGCGGGGGTCTCCTCCTACAATGAGCAGTTCTTC.